This is a list of T cell receptor beta chains from one sample in a study of blood T cell repertoires in COVID-19. This table comes from immunoSEQ multiplex PCR, and its TCRdb copy is limited to in-frame clones, with some not included. The sample includes 250,000 to 300,000 clones, approximately 90% of them seen just once. Sequenced input: peripheral blood. These receptors originate from a woman aged 50 to 65 with COVID-19, enrolled during active disease. The CDR3 runs from the conserved cysteine through the conserved F or W. The D gene is left open where the match is weak. The size field is filled for only some rows; it gives once, few, many or a size class.

TRBD2,TRBV5-4,TRBJ2-3,-,TGTGCCAGCAGCCGTAGGGAGGGTGTGGGGACGCAGTATTTT,CASSRREGVGTQYF
TRBD2,TRBV10-1,TRBJ2-7,-,TGCGCCAGCAGTGATTCCGGGACTAGCGGCTACGAGCAGTACTTC,CASSDSGTSGYEQYF
-,TRBV25-1,TRBJ2-1,once,TGTGCCAGCAGTGTCGTGGGGAGGAGCTCCTACAATGAGCAGTTCTTC,CASSVVGRSSYNEQFF
-,TRBV21-1,TRBJ1-1,-,TGTGCCAGCAGCAAAGACCCAGTTGAAGCTTTCTTT,CASSKDPVEAFF
-,TRBV5-1,TRBJ1-2,-,TGCGCCAGCAGGACGGCGAACGGACTAGCTAACTATGGCTACACCTTC,CASRTANGLANYGYTF
-,TRBV6-6,TRBJ1-6,-,TGTGCCACCAGAACAATCGATAATTCACCCCTCCACTTT,CATRTIDNSPLHF
TRBD1,TRBV28,TRBJ1-1,-,TGTGCCAGCATTGGACAGGGGTACACTGAAGCTTTCTTT,CASIGQGYTEAFF
TRBD2,TRBV13,TRBJ2-7,-,TGTGCCAGTGGACTAGTCTATTCCGAGCAGTACTTC,CASGLVYSEQYF
-,TRBV5-4,TRBJ1-1,-,TGTGCCAGCAGTCAAGTAACAAACACTGAAGCTTTCTTT,CASSQVTNTEAFF
TRBD2,TRBV18,TRBJ2-1,-,TGTGCCAGCTCACAGACTAGCGGGGGTTACAATGAGCAGTTCTTC,CASSQTSGGYNEQFF
-,TRBV2,TRBJ1-2,few,TGTGCCAGCAGTGAAGGGCAGGGGAGATATGGCTACACCTTC,CASSEGQGRYGYTF
TRBD2,TRBV7-7,TRBJ2-1,-,TGTGCTAGCAGCTTAACTCGCGGGGGTAACAATGAGCAGTTCTTC,CASSLTRGGNNEQFF
-,TRBV19,TRBJ1-2,-,TGTGCCAGTAGGTTCTATCGGGGACAAGGCTATGGCTACACCTTC,CASRFYRGQGYGYTF
TRBD1,TRBV28,TRBJ1-5,-,TGTGCCAGCAGTTACCCTCCGACAGGGCCCCGGAGTTCTCAGCCCCAGCATTTT,CASSYPPTGPRSSQPQHF
-,TRBV7-9,TRBJ2-1,-,TGTGCCAGCAGCCCTCCGGGGGGCGGGAGTGAGTACAATGAGCAGTTCTTC,CASSPPGGGSEYNEQFF
TRBD1,TRBV20-1,TRBJ2-7,-,TGCAGTGCTAGTCTCGGGACAGGGGGCTACGAGCAGTACTTC,CSASLGTGGYEQYF
-,TRBV7-8,TRBJ1-6,-,TGTGCCAGCAGCTTAGTTGCTGCGGGCTATAATTCACCCCTCCACTTT,CASSLVAAGYNSPLHF
TRBD2,TRBV19,TRBJ2-7,-,TGTGCCAGTACTCTCGCGGGAGGGGCCTACGAGCAGTACTTC,CASTLAGGAYEQYF
-,TRBV30,TRBJ1-2,many,TGTGCCTGGAGGGGGGACAAAGCCGACTATGGCTACACCTTC,CAWRGDKADYGYTF
-,TRBV3-1/TRBV3-2,TRBJ1-2,-,TGTGCCAGCAGCCAGGACTACAGGAGTACTAACTATGGCTACACCTTC,CASSQDYRSTNYGYTF
-,TRBV5-1,TRBJ2-5,-,TGCGCCAGCAGCTTCGAAGAGACCCAGTACTTC,CASSFEETQYF
-,TRBV24-1,TRBJ2-1,-,TGTGCCACCAGTGATTTCTATGCTAGTTCCTACAATGAGCAGTTCTTC,CATSDFYASSYNEQFF
-,TRBV11-2,TRBJ2-1,-,TGTGCCAGCAGCTTAGATCCCGAGGACAATGAGCAGTTCTTC,CASSLDPEDNEQFF
-,TRBV6-6,TRBJ1-3,-,TGTGCCAGCAGCCTATTGGTTGGAAACACCATATATTTT,CASSLLVGNTIYF
TRBD1,TRBV18,TRBJ1-2,-,TGTGCCAGCTCACCACAAGGACAGGGAACCTATGGCTACACCTTC,CASSPQGQGTYGYTF
TRBD1,TRBV11-2,TRBJ2-7,-,TGTGCCAGCAGCCCCAGGACAGGGGGTAGAGAGCAGTACTTC,CASSPRTGGREQYF
TRBD2,TRBV6-2/TRBV6-3,TRBJ2-5,once,TGTGCCAGCAGTTACGGGACTAGCGGGAGAAGCCAAGAGACCCAGTACTTC,CASSYGTSGRSQETQYF
TRBD1,TRBV5-1,TRBJ2-1,-,TGCGCCAGCAGCAAGGGACAGTACAATGAGCAGTTCTTC,CASSKGQYNEQFF
TRBD1,TRBV11-2,TRBJ1-4,-,TGTGCCAGCAGCATCGGACAGGGACAATTTGAAAAACTGTTTTTT,CASSIGQGQFEKLFF
-,TRBV11-3,TRBJ1-4,once,TGTGCCAGCAGCTTAGGAGAGCTTGGGGCGAGAAAACTGTTTTTT,CASSLGELGARKLFF
TRBD1,TRBV24-1,TRBJ2-1,-,TGTGCCACCAGTGATTCCGGGGACAGATCCTACAATGAGCAGTTCTTC,CATSDSGDRSYNEQFF
-,TRBV2,TRBJ2-3,-,TGTGCCAGCGGAAATACAGGGGAGGCGACAGATACGCAGTATTTT,CASGNTGEATDTQYF
TRBD1,TRBV6-6,TRBJ2-7,-,TGTGCCAGCAGTTTTCGGACAGGGGGCTCCTACGAGCAGTACTTC,CASSFRTGGSYEQYF
TRBD2,TRBV6-2/TRBV6-3,TRBJ2-1,once,TGTGCCAGCAGTTACGCGACTAGCGGATACAATGAGCAGTTCTTC,CASSYATSGYNEQFF
TRBD1,TRBV27,TRBJ2-4,-,TGTGCCAGCAGTTTACGACAGGGCAGCCCTGATTGGGTTAAAAACATTCAGTACTTC,CASSLRQGSPDWVKNIQYF
TRBD2,TRBV18,TRBJ2-1,once,TGTGCCAGCTCATCATTACTAGCGGGATTATACAATGAGCAGTTCTTC,CASSSLLAGLYNEQFF
-,TRBV27,TRBJ1-5,once,TGTGCCAGCAGCTTTAACAGGGACCAGCCCCAGCATTTT,CASSFNRDQPQHF
TRBD2,TRBV7-2,TRBJ2-7,-,TGTGCCAGCAGCTTAGACGCGACTAGCGGTACCTACGAGCAGTACTTC,CASSLDATSGTYEQYF
TRBD1,TRBV11-2,TRBJ1-2,few,TGTGCCAGCAGCGGGACAGGGGTCTTCTATGGCTACACCTTC,CASSGTGVFYGYTF
TRBD2,TRBV5-6,TRBJ2-1,-,TGTGCCAGCAGCCCGTGGGGTTTTAGCGGGAGCGCCTACAATGAGCAGTTCTTC,CASSPWGFSGSAYNEQFF
-,TRBV15,TRBJ1-4,-,TGTGCCACCAGCAGGGCTGACAGAAATACTAATGAAAAACTGTTTTTT,CATSRADRNTNEKLFF
TRBD1,TRBV18,TRBJ1-2,-,TGTGCCAGCTCTACAGACGGACAGGCCCGATATGGCTACACCTTC,CASSTDGQARYGYTF
TRBD2,TRBV9,TRBJ2-3,-,TGTGCCAGCAGCGCTAGCGGGAGAAGTGGGACTAGCACAGATACGCAGTATTTT,CASSASGRSGTSTDTQYF
TRBD1,TRBV5-6,TRBJ1-5,-,TGTGCCAGCAGCTTGGGACAGGGTCCTTTCAATCAGCCCCAGCATTTT,CASSLGQGPFNQPQHF
TRBD1,TRBV29-1,TRBJ2-5,-,TGCAGCGCCACGACAGGGTTAGAGACCCAGTACTTC,CSATTGLETQYF
-,TRBV5-1,TRBJ2-3,once,TGCGCCAGCAGCTTGGCAGGGGCTCGGGCAGATACGCAGTATTTT,CASSLAGARADTQYF
-,TRBV27,TRBJ1-4,-,TGTGCCAGCAGGCGGAACGGGGGACCTAATGAAAAACTGTTTTTT,CASRRNGGPNEKLFF
-,TRBV25-1,TRBJ1-1,-,TGTGCCAGCCCTGCAGTGAAAACACCAGGGCCCCTGCCCGCCGCAGCTTTCTTT,CASPAVKTPGPLPAAAFF
-,TRBV24-1,TRBJ2-3,-,TGTGCCACCAGTGATTTAAGGGAGTACCCAGATACGCAGTATTTT,CATSDLREYPDTQYF
TRBD1,TRBV9,TRBJ1-1,-,TGTGCCAGCAGCCAAAGGGGGACAGCTAACACTGAAGCTTTCTTT,CASSQRGTANTEAFF
-,TRBV19,TRBJ2-1,-,TGTGCCAGTAGTATAGAGGACAGCTGGAATGAGCAGTTCTTC,CASSIEDSWNEQFF
TRBD1,TRBV11-2,TRBJ2-7,-,TGTGCCAGCAGCTTACGACAGGGGGAAGCCTCCTACGAGCAGTACTTC,CASSLRQGEASYEQYF
TRBD2,TRBV5-7,TRBJ2-1,many,TGTGCCAGCAGCCTGGACCTAGCGGGAGTGAGAAATGAGCAGTTCTTC,CASSLDLAGVRNEQFF
-,TRBV11-2,TRBJ2-1,-,TGTGCCAGCAGCTTAGGCCGGACAGCCAATGAGCAGTTCTTC,CASSLGRTANEQFF
-,TRBV5-1,TRBJ2-1,-,TGCGCCAGCAGCTTGGTGCAGGGCTCCTACAATGAGCAGTTCTTC,CASSLVQGSYNEQFF
-,TRBV5-8,TRBJ2-5,-,TGTGCCAGCCCCAAGGAGGATAACAAAGAGACCCAGTACTTC,CASPKEDNKETQYF
-,TRBV20-1,TRBJ2-5,once,TGCAGTGCTAGACGGGGAGAGACCCAGTACTTC,CSARRGETQYF